These 10 T cell receptor beta chains were all obtained from the same sample, sequenced in a study of T cells in localized non-small cell lung cancer. Profiling relied on immunoSEQ multiplex PCR, and the TCRdb table lists in-frame clones only, not all of them. The sample includes tens of thousands of clones, 86% seen only once; the top ten take roughly 5.4%. Source: peripheral blood mononuclear cells, taken before any cancer treatment. These TCRs come from a male donor aged 60 or older with stage II lung adenocarcinoma.

The chain is built from TRBV5-4 and TRBJ2-7; D is unclear. V lost 0 bases and J 4 bases, leaving 14 bases between the germline ends. This CDR3 region has 15 residues. Germline CDR1 SGHNT, CDR2 YYREEE (reference sequence). The CDR3 protein is CASSLGARNSYEQYF. CDR3 bases: TGTGCCAGCAGCTTGGGGGCCCGGAATTCTTACGAGCAGTACTTC.

This chain joins TRBV4-3 and TRBJ2-6, with unresolved D. The ends were cut back, 0 bases at V and 0 bases at J, with 9 bases in the middle. Per germline, CDR1 LGHNA and CDR2 YSLEER. The CDR3 has 17 amino acids. The CDR3 sequence is CASSQDTASSGANVLTF. The DNA of the CDR3 is TGCGCCAGCAGCCAAGATACCGCTAGCTCTGGGGCCAACGTCCTGACTTTC.

V gene TRBV2 combines with J gene TRBJ1-5; perhaps TRBD1 as D (5 bases). Germline loops: CDR1 SNHLY, CDR2 FYNNEI. The CDR3 length is 12 residues. Trimming cost V 4 bases and J 7 bases, with 8 bases left between them. The CDR3 DNA reads TGTGCCAGCAGTGGGGGGTCCCAGCCCCAGCATTTT. Protein sequence: CASSGGSQPQHF.

The chain recombines TRBV21-1 with TRBJ2-3; TRBD1 is the table's D call, not checked against the DNA. TRBV21-1 corresponds to a pseudogene. CDR3 length equals 16 residues. The CDR3 region is CASSKQTGEGTDTQYF. The CDR3 DNA reads as TGTGCCAGCAGCAAGCAGACAGGGGAGGGCACAGATACGCAGTATTTT.

This chain links TRBV6-6 with TRBJ1-2; D call uncertain. CDR3 length: 15 amino acids. V was pared by 1 base and J by 6 bases, with 15 bases between. Germline assignment: CDR1 MNHNY and CDR2 SVGAGI (reference sequence). The CDR3 sequence is CASSYLKRGKDGYTF. CDR3 DNA sequence: TGTGCCAGCAGTTACTTAAAAAGAGGGAAGGATGGCTACACCTTC.

This sequence joins TRBV6-5 and TRBJ1-2, with 8 bases aligning to TRBD1. This CDR3 comprises 15 residues. In germline, CDR1 is MNHEY, CDR2 SVGAGI. V was pared by 2 bases and J by 4 bases, with 6 bases of the junction left unmatched. CDR3 region: CASSYGGQVSYGYTF. The CDR3 DNA reads as TGTGCCAGCAGTTACGGGGGACAGGTGTCCTATGGCTACACCTTC.

The chain is built from TRBV5-1 and TRBJ2-7; weak D call: TRBD1 (5 bases). V lost 0 bases and J lost 3, with 7 bases in between. This CDR3 has 13 residues. The germline V gene has CDR1 SGHRS and CDR2 YFSETQ. CDR3 DNA: TGCGCCAGCAGCTTGGGGGGCCTCTACGAGCAGTACTTC. This translates into CASSLGGLYEQYF.

The chain recombines TRBV11-2 with TRBJ2-7, with D possibly called TRBD1 or TRBD2 (6 bases each). V was pared by 0 bases and J by 8 bases, with 17 bases between. The CDR3 length is 15 residues. Per the germline V gene, CDR1 is SGHAT and CDR2 is FQNNGV. The CDR3 loop is CASSLDRGPTGQQYF. CDR3 nucleotide sequence: TGTGCCAGCAGCTTAGATCGGGGGCCCACAGGTCAGCAGTACTTC.

V and J are TRBV7-2 and TRBJ2-3, with D tentatively TRBD2 (7 bases). Trimming cost V 11 bases and J 0 bases, with 18 bases left between them. The CDR3 has 15 amino acids. Germline values: CDR1 SGHTA, CDR2 FQGNSA. The CDR3 DNA reads TGTGCCGGGAGGGGGGGTGAATCTAGCACAGATACGCAGTATTTT. As protein: CAGRGGESSTDTQYF.

The V gene is TRBV19, the J gene TRBJ2-7; D not resolved. Germline V gene lookup returns CDR1 LNHDA and CDR2 SQIVND (reference sequence). Trimming left V 3 bases short and J 4 bases short, with 7 bases between. This CDR3 comprises 12 residues. The CDR3: CASSMGPYEQYF. CDR3 bases: TGTGCCAGTAGTATGGGCCCGTACGAGCAGTACTTC.